This record looks at one T cell receptor beta chain sequence and its context. Its antigen is as yet unknown. This entry is derived from a study of shared clonotypes between healthy human individuals. Notes on the study in general: Clonotypes that were shared across a few donors made up around 5% of naive CD4 clonotypes. Estimated clonotype richness was generally higher in naive than memory subsets.

CDR3 length: 15 residues. V lost 4 bases, J lost 1 base, and 5 bases stayed unmatched. CDR1 SGHRS and CDR2 YFSETQ come from the germline V gene. Sequencing was performed with immunoSEQ multiplex PCR; in TCRdb, only in-frame clones are kept and a portion is missing. The sample yields 2 million to 3 million clones, 93% seen once. The J gene is TRBJ2-3, the V gene TRBV5-1, with 8 bases identical to TRBD1. This TCR derives from a man between 18 and 29 years old in good health. Some clones in this sample may be carry-over from other donors' samples. The sequenced material came from naive CD4+ T cells from PBMCs. Subset defined: CD45RA+ positively selected. The CDR3 spells CASSQGAAGTDTQYF. The CDR3 region has the DNA TGCGCCAGCAGCCAGGGGGCGGCCGGCACAGATACGCAGTATTTT.